One sample yielded the 31 T cell receptor beta chains listed below, sequenced in a study of long-term antiretroviral therapy in people with HIV. A v3.0 immunoSEQ assay was performed at survey level. The protocol was immunoSEQ multiplex PCR, while the TCRdb copy is restricted to in-frame clones and leaves out a portion. The sample shows tens of thousands of clones, 94% of them seen only once. The source material was unsorted PBMCs, sampled more than 7.1 years after starting antiretroviral therapy. These receptors were collected from a middle-aged man with HIV.

This chain uses TRBV10-2 with TRBJ1-2; D uncertain. The germline V and J ends were trimmed by 6 bases and 4 bases, with 15 bases remaining between them. Germline lookup yields CDR1 WSHSY and CDR2 SAAADI. The CDR3 runs 14 residues. The CDR3 loop is CASSDPGDSYGYTF. In DNA form, the CDR3 reads TGCGCCAGCAGCGATCCTGGGGATAGCTATGGCTACACCTTC.

The chain recombines TRBV13 with TRBJ2-3, with D tentatively TRBD2 (5 bases). This CDR3 comprises 15 residues. Trimming took 5 bases from V and 2 from J, leaving 14 bases between them. CDR1 and CDR2 (germline): PRHDT, FYEKMQ (reference sequence). The CDR3 spells CASSPPASPTDTQYF. CDR3 sequence (DNA): TGTGCCAGCAGCCCCCCCGCTAGCCCCACAGATACGCAGTATTTT.

The chain is built from TRBV27 and TRBJ2-7, with 8 positions matching TRBD1. The germline gives CDR1 MNHEY, CDR2 SMNVEV (reference sequence). The CDR3 consists of 15 residues. J lost 0 bases, V lost 6 bases, and 7 bases had no gene match. CDR3 nucleotide sequence: TGTGCCAGCAGCCACGGACAGGGACGCTCCTACGAGCAGTACTTC. Its protein product is CASSHGQGRSYEQYF.

This chain links TRBV2 with TRBJ1-4; TRBD1 might be the D (5 bases). Germline loops: CDR1 SNHLY, CDR2 FYNNEI. Trimming left V 8 bases short and J 8 bases short, with 15 bases between. This CDR3 is 13 amino acids long. The CDR3 DNA sequence: TGTGCCAGCCTCGGGGCGGTGCGGGAAAAACTGTTTTTT. Translation gives CASLGAVREKLFF.

The chain joins TRBV7-8 to TRBJ2-7, with TRBD1 matching over 9 bases. The CDR3 loop spans 16 amino acids. Germline lookup yields CDR1 SGHVS and CDR2 FQNEAQ. V lost 5 bases and J lost 8; bases outside the gene matches: 16. The CDR3, as DNA: TGTGCCAGCAGCCGCCCAGGACGGGACAGGGAGAGCAAGCAGTACTTC. This encodes CASSRPGRDRESKQYF.

The V gene is TRBV4-2, the J gene TRBJ1-4, with 7 bases identical to TRBD1. This CDR3 contains 19 residues. The junction had 10 bases not matched to a gene; V was cut back by 0 bases and J by 0 bases. Germline loops: CDR1 LGHNA, CDR2 YNFKEQ. CDR3 sequence reads: CASSQEKNRGTATNEKLFF. The CDR3 DNA follows: TGTGCCAGCAGCCAAGAAAAAAACAGGGGAACAGCAACTAATGAAAAACTGTTTTTT.

The chain links TRBV2 to TRBJ2-7; 7 positions match TRBD1. J lost 6 bases, V lost 4 bases, and 15 bases had no gene match. The CDR3 covers 16 residues. CDR1 and CDR2 (germline): SNHLY, FYNNEI. The CDR3 sequence: CASSALGDSNVLEQYF. CDR3 bases: TGTGCCAGCAGTGCATTGGGGGACAGTAATGTCCTCGAGCAGTACTTC. Based on the CDR3 plus reference TRBV2 and TRBJ2-7, the full variable domain is EPEVTQTPSHQVTQMGQEVILRCVPISNHLYFYWYRQILGQKVEFLVSFYNNEISEKSEIFDDQFSVERPDGSNFTLKIRSTKLEDSAMYFCASSALGDSNVLEQYFGPGTRLTVT.

The rearrangement joins TRBV9 to TRBJ1-4; 8 bases match TRBD1. Germline V gene data show CDR1 as SGDLS and CDR2 as YYNGEE. Unmatched junction bases numbered 6, after V lost 4 bases and J lost 7 bases. The CDR3 is 14 residues long. The CDR3 sequence is CASSLVDRAEKLFF. The CDR3 bases are TGTGCCAGCAGCTTAGTGGACAGGGCTGAAAAACTGTTTTTT.

The chain uses TRBV10-3 and TRBJ2-5; TRBD1 matches at 11 bases. This CDR3 region has 16 residues. Losses at the gene ends were 4 bases for V and 4 bases for J; bases not matched to a gene: 8. CDR1 and CDR2 (germline): ENHRY, SYGVKD. The CDR3 DNA reads TGTGCCATCAGTGCCGGACAGGGGGCAATCGGAGAGACCCAGTACTTC. Protein: CAISAGQGAIGETQYF.

This chain connects TRBV10-3 to TRBJ1-1; D ambiguous. V lost 5 bases and J 1 base, leaving 5 bases between the germline ends. The CDR3 runs 12 residues. CDR1 and CDR2 from the germline V gene are ENHRY and SYGVKD. CDR3 sequence: CAISSKNTEAFF. CDR3 nucleotides: TGTGCCATCAGTTCCAAGAACACTGAAGCTTTCTTT.

V usage is TRBV11-3 and J usage is TRBJ2-1; D possibly uses TRBD1 or TRBD2 (6 bases each). The CDR3 is made up of 17 amino acids. V lost 5 bases and J lost 4, with 21 bases in between. Per germline, CDR1 SGHNT and CDR2 YENEEA. For the CDR3, the DNA is TGTGCCAGCAGCCGCCACGGTACGGGGGCCCCGTACAATGAGCAGTTCTTC. This gives the protein CASSRHGTGAPYNEQFF. The variable domain in full, completed from reference TRBV11-3 and TRBJ2-1, reads EAGVVQSPRYKIIEKKQPVAFWCNPISGHNTLYWYLQNLGQGPELLIRYENEEAVDDSQLPKDRFSAERLKGVDSTLKIQPAELGDSAVYLCASSRHGTGAPYNEQFFGPGTRLTVL.

There are a few counts of this clone. The rearrangement links TRBV9 to TRBJ1-2, with a weak D call TRBD1 (6 bases). Germline CDR1 reads SGDLS; CDR2 reads YYNGEE. V dropped 3 bases and J dropped 3 bases, with 12 bases sitting between them. CDR3 length equals 14 residues. CDR3 bases: TGTGCCAGCAGCGGACACAGGGAAGACTATGGCTACACCTTC. Amino acid sequence: CASSGHREDYGYTF.

This sequence joins TRBV7-8 and TRBJ1-4; D not resolved. Germline CDR1 SGHVS, CDR2 FQNEAQ. The germline V and J ends were trimmed by 1 base and 1 base, with 13 bases remaining between them. This CDR3 region has 17 residues. DNA for the CDR3: TGTGCCAGCAGCTTAGGGGTTGGGCAGCAAACTAATGAAAAACTGTTTTTT. Residues: CASSLGVGQQTNEKLFF.

This clone was counted once. V is TRBV6-1 and J is TRBJ2-3; D is unclear. Trimming took 3 bases from V and 1 from J, leaving 8 bases between them. There are 14 residues in the CDR3. Per germline, CDR1 MNHNS and CDR2 SASEGT. CDR3 residues: CASSDAWGTDTQYF. DNA of the CDR3: TGTGCCAGCAGTGACGCCTGGGGCACAGATACGCAGTATTTT.

The rearrangement joins TRBV19 to TRBJ2-1; D perhaps matches TRBD1 (5 bases). There are 14 residues in the CDR3. Germline lookup yields CDR1 LNHDA and CDR2 SQIVND (reference sequence). V lost 3 bases, J lost 7 bases, and 13 bases lay in between. CDR3 residues: CASSIVGVRNEQFF. In DNA form, the CDR3 reads TGTGCCAGTAGTATTGTAGGGGTCAGAAATGAGCAGTTCTTC. Based on the CDR3 plus reference TRBV19 and TRBJ2-1, the full variable domain is DGGITQSPKYLFRKEGQNVTLSCEQNLNHDAMYWYRQDPGQGLRLIYYSQIVNDFQKGDIAEGYSVSREKKESFPLTVTSAQKNPTAFYLCASSIVGVRNEQFFGPGTRLTVL.

A note on this clone: One end of the junction is discordant with germline, which a read error may explain. The chain links TRBV11-2 to TRBJ2-3; D is undetermined. CDR1 and CDR2 (germline): SGHAT, FQNNGV. This CDR3 has 13 residues. The CDR3 DNA sequence: TGTGCCAGCAGCATAGACCCCACAGATACGCAGTATTTT. This codes for CASSIDPTDTQYF.

The chain joins TRBV28 to TRBJ1-2; possibly TRBD1 for D (5 bases). The CDR3 consists of 14 residues. Trimming removed 5 bases at V and 1 base at J, with 11 bases between. Germline V gives CDR1 MDHEN, CDR2 SYDVKM. In DNA form, the CDR3 reads TGTGCCAGCAGTCTCAGACAGCTTAACTATGGCTACACCTTC. This gives the protein CASSLRQLNYGYTF.

The chain employs TRBV5-4 and TRBJ2-2, with D unresolved. The CDR3 is made up of 13 amino acids. Trimming left V 1 base short and J 6 bases short, with 7 bases between. The germline CDR1 and CDR2 sequences are SGHNT and YYREEE (reference sequence). The CDR3 DNA reads as TGTGCCAGCAGCTTGCAAGGTCCCGGGGAGCTGTTTTTT. Translating it yields CASSLQGPGELFF.

The rearrangement joins TRBV18 to TRBJ1-6, with D maybe TRBD1 (6 bases). The CDR3 has 16 amino acids. From germline, CDR1 is KGHSH and CDR2 LQKENI. Trimming took 3 bases from V and 9 from J, leaving 18 bases between them. The CDR3 DNA is TGTGCCAGCTCACCGCCACAGGGAGGATTGGTTTCACCCCTCCACTTT. As protein: CASSPPQGGLVSPLHF.

CDR3 sequence: CASSQWTGRLYYGYTF. The DNA of the CDR3 is TGTGCCAGCAGCCAGTGGACAGGGCGTCTATACTATGGCTACACCTTC. The chain links TRBV5-6 to TRBJ1-2, with 8 bases lining up with TRBD1. Germline-derived CDR1 and CDR2 are SGHDT and YYEEEE. The CDR3 covers 16 residues. V dropped 4 bases and J dropped 3; count of bases not matched to a gene: 11.

This chain links TRBV10-1 with TRBJ2-7; TRBD2 agrees at 7 bases. The CDR3 has 15 amino acids. Germline-derived CDR1 and CDR2 are WNHNN and SYGVQD (reference sequence). V shed 5 bases and J 0 bases; nucleotides not matched to a gene: 7. The CDR3 is CASSLSGAASYEQYF. CDR3 bases: TGCGCCAGCAGTCTCAGCGGGGCTGCCTCCTACGAGCAGTACTTC.

The genes are TRBV5-4 and TRBJ2-3, with 7 bases that match TRBD1. The CDR3 runs to 16 residues. With V trimmed by 3 bases and J by 2 bases, 9 bases remained unmatched. Germline values: CDR1 SGHNT, CDR2 YYREEE (reference sequence). The CDR3 coding sequence is TGTGCCAGCAGCTCAGGGACAGAACGGACCACAGATACGCAGTATTTT. Its protein product is CASSSGTERTTDTQYF.

This sequence joins TRBV5-1 and TRBJ2-7; D possibly uses TRBD1 or TRBD2 (5 bases each). The CDR3 runs to 14 residues. V gave up 4 bases and J gave up 4 bases, with 15 bases separating them. CDR1 is SGHRS and CDR2 is YFSETQ in the germline V gene. CDR3 amino acids: CASSPSGTIYEQYF. The DNA for the CDR3 is TGCGCCAGCAGCCCCTCCGGGACCATTTACGAGCAGTACTTC. Together with reference TRBV5-1 and TRBJ2-7, the CDR3 gives the full variable domain: KAGVTQTPRYLIKTRGQQVTLSCSPISGHRSVSWYQQTPGQGLQFLFEYFSETQRNKGNFPGRFSGRQFSNSRSEMNVSTLELGDSALYLCASSPSGTIYEQYFGPGTRLTVT.

The chain links TRBV12-5 to TRBJ2-5, with 8 bases identical to TRBD1. V lost 10 bases to trimming and J lost 4 bases; unmatched junction nucleotides: 5. Germline CDR1 and CDR2: LGHNT and FRNRAP. This CDR3 region has 12 residues. This CDR3 is CATRGQVETQYF. CDR3 DNA: TGTGCTACCAGGGGGCAGGTAGAGACCCAGTACTTC.

The V and J genes are TRBV27 and TRBJ1-4; D not certain. The CDR3 sequence is 12 residues long. V lost 7 bases to trimming and J lost 6 bases, with 9 bases between them. Germline CDR1 MNHEY, CDR2 SMNVEV (reference sequence). The CDR3 reads CASKGQHEKLFF. CDR3 DNA sequence: TGTGCCAGCAAAGGGCAGCATGAAAAACTGTTTTTT.

The CDR3 loop is CASSPGTGNLDYTF. CDR3 in DNA: TGTGCCAGCAGCCCTGGGACGGGGAACTTAGACTACACCTTC. This chain uses TRBV5-6 with TRBJ1-2; TRBD1 is a possible D gene (5 bases). Germline V gene data show CDR1 as SGHDT and CDR2 as YYEEEE. The ends were cut back, 4 bases at V and 10 bases at J, with 20 bases in the middle. The CDR3 sequence is 14 residues long.

This chain links TRBV5-4 with TRBJ1-3; 9 bases fit TRBD1. Germline V lookup: CDR1 SGHNT, CDR2 YYREEE (reference sequence). The CDR3 covers 15 residues. V dropped 4 bases and J dropped 1; count of bases not matched to a gene: 3. The CDR3 region is CASSDDRGSGNTIYF. The DNA of the CDR3 is TGTGCCAGCAGCGATGACAGGGGGTCTGGAAACACCATATATTTT.

The chain has TRBV27 and TRBJ2-3; D is tentatively TRBD1 or TRBD2 (5 bases each). CDR1 MNHEY and CDR2 SMNVEV come from the germline V gene (reference sequence). This CDR3 spans 13 amino acids. Trimming shortened V by 2 bases and J by 5 bases, and 8 bases separated the two germline ends. DNA for the CDR3: TGTGCCAGCAGTTTACTGGGGGTAGATACGCAGTATTTT. It is translated as CASSLLGVDTQYF.

The chain links TRBV18 to TRBJ1-2; the D gene is possibly TRBD1 (6 bases). The CDR3 has 15 amino acids. Trimming left V 4 bases short and J 4 bases short, with 16 bases between. Germline-derived CDR1 and CDR2 are KGHSH and LQKENI. Written as DNA, the CDR3 is TGTGCCAGCTCACTGCTAGGACAGCCTTCCTATGGCTACACCTTC. It codes for CASSLLGQPSYGYTF.

The chain carries TRBV11-2 and TRBJ2-4; 8 nucleotides line up with TRBD2. The CDR3 extends over 11 amino acids. V lost 3 bases to trimming and J lost 13 bases; unmatched junction nucleotides: 2. Looked up from germline, CDR1 is SGHAT and CDR2 is FQNNGV. In DNA, the CDR3 is TGTGCCAGCAGCTTTCGCGGGGGGCAGTACTTC. The encoded protein is CASSFRGGQYF.

The chain is built from TRBV9 and TRBJ2-6; no firm D call. CDR3 size: 15 residues. V was trimmed by 3 bases and J by 2 bases, leaving 9 bases between them. CDR1 is SGDLS and CDR2 is YYNGEE in the germline V gene. The DNA for the CDR3 is TGTGCCAGCAGCGCCCTCGAGGCTGGGGCCAACGTCCTGACTTTC. It codes for CASSALEAGANVLTF. Supplemented by reference TRBV9 and TRBJ2-6, the full variable domain reads DSGVTQTPKHLITATGQRVTLRCSPRSGDLSVYWYQQSLDQGLQFLIQYYNGEERAKGNILERFSAQQFPDLHSELNLSSLELGDSALYFCASSALEAGANVLTFGAGSRLTVL.